The next 12 T cell receptor beta chains were all read from a single sample in a study of cytomegalovirus exposure and HLA in healthy donors. The PCR ran on 60 Vbeta and 13 Jbeta primers. Produced via immunoSEQ multiplex PCR; TCRdb's table is partial and in-frame only. The repertoire has approximately 120,000 clones, 73% of them found once; the top ten carry over 4%. The sample was PBMCs. Source of these receptors: a man aged 55 to 70 in good health and CMV-seropositive.

The chain joins TRBV6-5 to TRBJ1-4; D not certain. The V end was cut by 4 bases, the J end by 0 bases, with 12 bases between. Germline CDR1 and CDR2: MNHEY and SVGAGI. This CDR3 comprises 16 residues. The CDR3 DNA follows: TGTGCCAGCAGTTCCTATTTGGGCGCAACTAATGAAAAACTGTTTTTT. Translation: CASSSYLGATNEKLFF.

A few counts support this clone. The chain is built from TRBV9 and TRBJ2-5, with D possibly matching TRBD2 (5 bases). V dropped 4 bases and J dropped 5 bases, with 15 bases sitting between them. Germline CDR1 SGDLS, CDR2 YYNGEE. The CDR3 totals 14 residues. The CDR3 DNA is TGTGCCAGCAGCTTCAGCGAGTCGGGGGAGACCCAGTACTTC. It yields the protein CASSFSESGETQYF.

In this sample, this clone turned up once. The chain carries TRBV30 and TRBJ2-1; 12 bases are a match to TRBD2. The CDR3 spans 14 residues. J lost 9 bases, V lost 1 base, and 4 bases had no gene match. CDR1 is GTSNPN and CDR2 is SVGIG in the germline V gene (reference sequence). CDR3 region: CAWSGLAGEGEQFF. The DNA of the CDR3 is TGTGCCTGGAGTGGACTAGCGGGGGAGGGTGAGCAGTTCTTC.

With regard to this clone: The same CDR3 also results from other DNA sequences found in this sample. V is TRBV29-1 and J is TRBJ2-5; 8 nucleotides align to TRBD2. J lost 1 base, V lost 7 bases, and 2 bases had no gene match. CDR1 is SQVTM, CDR2 ANQGSEA, per germline. This CDR3 is 12 amino acids long. For the CDR3, the DNA is TGCAGCGCGGGAGGGTCCCAAGAGACCCAGTACTTC. Translating gives CSAGGSQETQYF.

This chain links TRBV30 with TRBJ2-7; possible D gene TRBD1, 5 bases. Germline V gives CDR1 GTSNPN, CDR2 SVGIG (reference sequence). V dropped 0 bases and J dropped 2 bases, with 20 bases sitting between them. The CDR3 spans 17 residues. The CDR3 reads CAWSVLGGATPTYEQYF. Written as DNA, the CDR3 is TGTGCCTGGAGTGTACTTGGTGGGGCCACCCCTACCTACGAGCAGTACTTC.

This clone was observed a few times. This chain uses TRBV5-1 with TRBJ1-3; D is ambiguous. Germline assignment: CDR1 SGHRS and CDR2 YFSETQ. Trimming took off 0 bases at V and 7 bases at J, with 14 bases between the two ends. The CDR3 covers 15 residues. CDR3 bases: TGCGCCAGCAGCTTGGCCCTAGCCCCGACGAACACCATATATTTT. It specifies CASSLALAPTNTIYF.

The chain carries TRBV5-1 and TRBJ2-5, with D possibly matching TRBD2 (6 bases). The V gene's germline CDR1 is SGHRS and CDR2 YFSETQ. V was trimmed by 4 bases and J by 2 bases, leaving 15 bases between them. The CDR3 is made up of 15 amino acids. CDR3 residues: CASSTSGSGQETQYF. DNA for the CDR3: TGCGCCAGCAGCACCAGTGGCAGCGGGCAAGAGACCCAGTACTTC.

This clone has only a few counts. CDR3 nucleotide sequence: TGCGCCAGCAGCTTATTGGGGACAGGAGAAGAAAAACTGTTTTTT. Its translation: CASSLLGTGEEKLFF. The chain has TRBV5-1 and TRBJ1-4; 8 positions match TRBD1. The CDR3 runs to 15 residues. Germline loops: CDR1 SGHRS, CDR2 YFSETQ. J gave up 8 bases and V 2 bases, and 8 bases lay outside the gene matches.

This chain links TRBV30 with TRBJ2-1; 9 bases align to TRBD2. Germline CDR1 reads GTSNPN; CDR2 reads SVGIG (reference sequence). V shed 3 bases and J 8 bases; nucleotides not matched to a gene: 8. The CDR3 is 14 amino acids. This CDR3 is CAWRRGLAIDEQFF. The DNA of the CDR3 is TGTGCCTGGAGGAGGGGACTAGCCATCGATGAGCAGTTCTTC.

The chain is built from TRBV5-4 and TRBJ2-7; 9 nucleotides agree with TRBD1. V lost 2 bases, J lost 4 bases, and 4 bases stayed unmatched. The germline V gene has CDR1 SGHNT and CDR2 YYREEE (reference sequence). There are 14 residues in the CDR3. CDR3 nucleotides: TGTGCCAGCAGCTTTGGGACAGGGATATACGAGCAGTACTTC. It translates to CASSFGTGIYEQYF.

V and J are TRBV5-1 and TRBJ2-3, with 11 bases that match TRBD2. This CDR3 is 15 amino acids long. The germline V gene encodes CDR1 SGHRS and CDR2 YFSETQ. J gave up 2 bases and V 4 bases, and 3 bases lay outside the gene matches. CDR3 protein: CASSHSGGVTDTQYF. CDR3 nucleotide sequence: TGCGCCAGCAGCCATAGCGGGGGGGTCACAGATACGCAGTATTTT.

This chain links TRBV5-1 with TRBJ2-7, with unresolved D. The germline gives CDR1 SGHRS, CDR2 YFSETQ. V was cut by 0 bases and J by 2 bases, with 12 bases left in between. This CDR3 has 15 residues. CDR3 DNA: TGCGCCAGCAGCTTGGGCGGCACCCCCCCCTACGAGCAGTACTTC. Amino acids: CASSLGGTPPYEQYF.